These 5 T cell receptor beta chains were all obtained from the same sample, sequenced in a study of blood T cell repertoires in COVID-19. Some clones are missing from TCRdb's copy, which holds only in-frame ones; the method was immunoSEQ multiplex PCR. In the table there are roughly 180,000 clones, around 81% of which are singletons. The sample was peripheral blood. These receptor sequences come from a woman in her 40s with COVID-19, enrolled during active disease.

CDR3 in DNA: TGTGCCAGCTTAACCGGGACTAGCAAGGCAGATACGCAGTATTTT. It codes for CASLTGTSKADTQYF. This chain uses TRBV18 with TRBJ2-3; 9 bases line up with TRBD2. This CDR3 comprises 15 residues. In germline, CDR1 is KGHSH, CDR2 LQKENI. Trimming cost V 7 bases and J 4 bases; bases outside gene matches: 9.

V is TRBV15 and J is TRBJ1-5; D possibly corresponds to TRBD1 (5 bases). This CDR3 is 15 amino acids long. V was shortened by 1 base and J by 0 bases, with 7 bases between the two germline ends. Germline V gene data show CDR1 as LNHNV and CDR2 as YYDKDF (reference sequence). CDR3 sequence reads: CATSRGQNSNQPQHF. The CDR3 nucleotides are TGTGCCACCAGCAGAGGACAGAATAGCAATCAGCCCCAGCATTTT. The variable domain in full, completed from reference TRBV15 and TRBJ1-5, reads DAMVIQNPRYQVTQFGKPVTLSCSQTLNHNVMYWYQQKSSQAPKLLFHYYDKDFNNEADTPDNFQSRRPNTSFCFLDIRSPGLGDTAMYLCATSRGQNSNQPQHFGDGTRLSIL.

This chain joins TRBV19 and TRBJ2-1; 12 bases map to TRBD1. In germline, CDR1 is LNHDA, CDR2 SQIVND (reference sequence). With 5 bases clipped from V and 6 bases from J, the junction kept 8 bases outside the gene matches. The CDR3 has 16 residues. The CDR3 sequence is CASSRAGTGGLNEQFF. In DNA, the CDR3 is TGTGCCAGTAGTCGAGCCGGGACAGGGGGCCTCAATGAGCAGTTCTTC.

CDR3 nucleotide sequence: TGTGCCAGCTCCCTAGCGGTAGGAGAGACCCAGTACTTC. This codes for CASSLAVGETQYF. The chain is built from TRBV3-1 (or the pseudogene TRBV3-2) and TRBJ2-5; TRBD2 agrees at 7 bases. Germline assignment: CDR1 LGHDT and CDR2 YNNKEL (reference sequence). Trimming took 8 bases from V and 4 from J; bases not matched to a gene: 7. The CDR3 spans 13 residues.

This chain links TRBV5-1 with TRBJ2-2; 7 bases match TRBD2. V shed 7 bases and J 0 bases; nucleotides not matched to a gene: 9. The CDR3 extends over 16 amino acids. The germline V gene encodes CDR1 SGHRS and CDR2 YFSETQ. Written as DNA, the CDR3 is TGCGCCAGCCTCACCCTCGGGAGGTCGAACACCGGGGAGCTGTTTTTT. Protein: CASLTLGRSNTGELFF.